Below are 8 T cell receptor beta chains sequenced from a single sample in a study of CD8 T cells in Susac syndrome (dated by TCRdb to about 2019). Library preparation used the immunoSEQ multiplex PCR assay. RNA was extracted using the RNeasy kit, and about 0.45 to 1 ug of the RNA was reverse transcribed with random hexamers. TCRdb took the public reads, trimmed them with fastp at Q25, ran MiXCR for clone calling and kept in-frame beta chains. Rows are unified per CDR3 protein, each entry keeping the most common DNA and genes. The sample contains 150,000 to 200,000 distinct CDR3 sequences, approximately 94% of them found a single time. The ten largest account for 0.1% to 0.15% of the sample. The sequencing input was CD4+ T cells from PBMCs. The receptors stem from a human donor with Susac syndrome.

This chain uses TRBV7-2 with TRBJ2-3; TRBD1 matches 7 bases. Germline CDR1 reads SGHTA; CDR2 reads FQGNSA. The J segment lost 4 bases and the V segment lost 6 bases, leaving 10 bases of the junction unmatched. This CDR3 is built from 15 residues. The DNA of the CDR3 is TGTGCCAGCAGAGCGACAGGGAATGGTGCAGATACGCAGTATTTT. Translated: CASRATGNGADTQYF.

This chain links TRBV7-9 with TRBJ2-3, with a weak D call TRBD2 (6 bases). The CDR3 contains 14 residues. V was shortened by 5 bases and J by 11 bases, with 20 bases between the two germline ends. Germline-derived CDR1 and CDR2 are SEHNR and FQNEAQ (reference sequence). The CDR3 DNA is TGTGCCAGCAGCCCTATCGGGGGACGATTGGGGCAGTATTTT. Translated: CASSPIGGRLGQYF. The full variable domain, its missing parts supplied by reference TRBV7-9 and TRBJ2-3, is DTGVSQNPRHKITKRGQNVTFRCDPISEHNRLYWYRQTLGQGPEFLTYFQNEAQLEKSRLLSDRFSAERPKGSFSTLEIQRTEQGDSAMYLCASSPIGGRLGQYFGPGTRLTVL.

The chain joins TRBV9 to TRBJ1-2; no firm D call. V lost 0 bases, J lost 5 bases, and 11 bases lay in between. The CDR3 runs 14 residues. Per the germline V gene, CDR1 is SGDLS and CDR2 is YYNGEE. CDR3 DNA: TGTGCCAGCAGCGTAGGGTCAGACGATTATGGCTACACCTTC. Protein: CASSVGSDDYGYTF.

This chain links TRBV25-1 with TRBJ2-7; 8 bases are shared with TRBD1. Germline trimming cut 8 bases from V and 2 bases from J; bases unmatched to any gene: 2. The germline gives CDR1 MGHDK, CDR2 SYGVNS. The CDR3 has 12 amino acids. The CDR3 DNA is TGTGCCAGCCAGGACAGGGCCTACGAGCAGTACTTC. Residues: CASQDRAYEQYF.

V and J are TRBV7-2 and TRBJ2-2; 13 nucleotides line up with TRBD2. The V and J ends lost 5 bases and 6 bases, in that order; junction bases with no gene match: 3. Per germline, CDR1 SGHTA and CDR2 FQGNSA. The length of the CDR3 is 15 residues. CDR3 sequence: CASSNGLAGAGELFF. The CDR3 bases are TGTGCCAGCAGCAACGGACTAGCGGGAGCCGGGGAGCTGTTTTTT. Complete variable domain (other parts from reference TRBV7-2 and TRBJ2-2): GAGVSQSPSNKVTEKGKDVELRCDPISGHTALYWYRQSLGQGLEFLIYFQGNSAPDKSGLPSDRFSAERTGGSVSTLTIQRTQQEDSAVYLCASSNGLAGAGELFFGEGSRLTVL.

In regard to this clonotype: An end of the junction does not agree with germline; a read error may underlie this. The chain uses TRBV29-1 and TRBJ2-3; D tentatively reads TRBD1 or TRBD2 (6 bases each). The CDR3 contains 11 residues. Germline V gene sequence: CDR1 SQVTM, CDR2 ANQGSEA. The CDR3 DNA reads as TGCAGCGTTGAAAGTCGGGGGCAGTCGGGTTTT. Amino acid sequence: CSVESRGQSGF.

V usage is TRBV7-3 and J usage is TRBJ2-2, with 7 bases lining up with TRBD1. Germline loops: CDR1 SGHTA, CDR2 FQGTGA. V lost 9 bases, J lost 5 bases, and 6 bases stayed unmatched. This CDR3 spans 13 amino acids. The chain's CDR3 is CASQTGNTGELFF. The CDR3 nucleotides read TGTGCCAGTCAGACAGGGAATACCGGGGAGCTGTTTTTT. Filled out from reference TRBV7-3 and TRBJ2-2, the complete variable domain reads GAGVSQTPSNKVTEKGKYVELRCDPISGHTALYWYRQSLGQGPEFLIYFQGTGAADDSGLPNDRFFAVRPEGSVSTLKIQRTERGDSAVYLCASQTGNTGELFFGEGSRLTVL.

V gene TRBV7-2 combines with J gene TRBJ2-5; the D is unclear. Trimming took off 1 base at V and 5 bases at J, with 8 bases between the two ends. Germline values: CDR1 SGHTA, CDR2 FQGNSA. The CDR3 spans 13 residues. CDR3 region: CASSLEAAETQYF. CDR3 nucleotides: TGTGCCAGCAGCTTAGAGGCTGCGGAGACCCAGTACTTC.